Given below is one T cell receptor beta chain in context. This sample was taken from a study of blood T cell repertoires in COVID-19. Whole-study context: PBMCs, B-cell-depleted T cells, or T cells provided the cDNA or gDNA that made up the material.

The CDR3 contains 17 residues. The V gene lost 4 bases and the J gene lost 1 base, with 20 bases spanning the gap. From germline, CDR1 is SGDLS and CDR2 YYNGEE. Assay used: immunoSEQ multiplex PCR; TCRdb lists only in-frame clones, some missing. This sample has about 150,000 clones, with over 70% found just once. The receptor was derived from a man in his fifties or sixties with acute or convalescent COVID-19. The material sequenced was peripheral blood. The genes are TRBV9 and TRBJ1-1, with D maybe TRBD1 (6 bases). Here the CDR3 reads CASSPERGGSQNTEAFF. The CDR3 bases are TGTGCCAGCAGCCCAGAACGGGGGGGCAGTCAGAACACTGAAGCTTTCTTT.